The text below deals with one T cell receptor beta chain. Its target is not known. Measured with immunoSEQ multiplex PCR; TCRdb has only the in-frame clones, and not every one. Here the sample spans approximately 110,000 clones, about 85% being singletons. Second doses were pooled across both intervals (about 4 or about 12 weeks). This sample is drawn from a study of T cell responses to AZD1222 COVID-19 vaccine. Findings and caveats of the study: Reportedly, close to half of spike-specific TCRs are directed against unmutated variant regions. The span of vaccine-associated CD4 TCRs extended across spike, with dominance at 160-218 and 743-854. Without day 14 samples, only post-peak T cell repertoires were studied.

The sample was peripheral blood, taken 28 days after the second AZD1222 dose. The source of this sequence is an adult who received the AZD1222 COVID-19 vaccine.

In DNA, the CDR3 is TGCAGTGCTAGTATGGGGGGGGGCCTGAATGAGCAGTTCTTC. Translated: CSASMGGGLNEQFF. The chain joins TRBV20-1 to TRBJ2-1; maybe TRBD2 (7 bases). The CDR3 is made up of 14 amino acids. Trimming took off 3 bases at V and 7 bases at J, with 16 bases between the two ends. In germline, CDR1 is DFQATT, CDR2 SNEGSKA (reference sequence).